Each of the 25 T cell receptor beta chains below was sequenced from the same sample in a study of T cells in tuberculosis. Method: immunoSEQ multiplex PCR; TCRdb's copy keeps in-frame clones and lacks some. The sample records 20,000 to 25,000 clones, approximately 85% being singletons. Time point described: new active TB diagnosis, blood taken before or within 7 days of starting treatment. The starting material was PBMCs, obtained at tuberculosis diagnosis. The receptor set was obtained from an adult with tuberculosis.

This chain uses TRBV19 with TRBJ2-2, with 7 positions matching TRBD1. The V gene end was trimmed by 7 bases and the J gene end by 0 bases; junction bases not matched to a gene: 5. Looked up from germline, CDR1 is LNHDA and CDR2 is SQIVND (reference sequence). This CDR3 has 15 residues. The CDR3: CASIGGQTNTGELFF. The DNA for the CDR3 is TGTGCCAGTATAGGGGGACAGACGAACACCGGGGAGCTGTTTTTT.

The rearrangement joins TRBV7-8 to TRBJ1-4; 8 bases fit TRBD1. V gave up 1 base and J gave up 8 bases; unmatched junction bases: 12. CDR1 SGHVS and CDR2 FQNEAQ come from the germline V gene. The CDR3 totals 17 residues. The CDR3 DNA sequence: TGTGCCAGCAGCTTAGTTGGGGGATGGACAGGGATGGAAAAACTGTTTTTT. Encoded protein: CASSLVGGWTGMEKLFF.

The chain has TRBV6-6 and TRBJ2-3, with 10 nucleotides matching TRBD1. Germline V gene data show CDR1 as MNHNY and CDR2 as SVGAGI (reference sequence). CDR3 length: 15 amino acids. Losses at the gene ends were 4 bases for V and 6 bases for J; bases not matched to a gene: 7. In DNA, the CDR3 is TGTGCCAGCAGTTGGGGGACAGGGGAAGGCGATACGCAGTATTTT. Encoded protein: CASSWGTGEGDTQYF.

V and J are TRBV9 and TRBJ2-7, with a tentative D call TRBD1 (6 bases). CDR1 is SGDLS, CDR2 YYNGEE, per germline. The length of the CDR3 is 14 residues. Trimming shortened V by 4 bases and J by 5 bases, and 16 bases separated the two germline ends. The CDR3: CASSLGQSGNEQYF. In DNA, the CDR3 is TGTGCCAGCAGCCTCGGACAGTCCGGGAACGAGCAGTACTTC. The full variable domain, its missing parts supplied by reference TRBV9 and TRBJ2-7, is DSGVTQTPKHLITATGQRVTLRCSPRSGDLSVYWYQQSLDQGLQFLIQYYNGEERAKGNILERFSAQQFPDLHSELNLSSLELGDSALYFCASSLGQSGNEQYFGPGTRLTVT.

The V and J genes are TRBV10-1 and TRBJ2-7; 11 nucleotides match TRBD1. In germline, CDR1 is WNHNN, CDR2 SYGVQD (reference sequence). J gave up 3 bases and V 0 bases, and 1 base lay outside the gene matches. The CDR3 totals 15 residues. The CDR3 is CASSESGTGGYEQYF. The CDR3 bases are TGCGCCAGCAGTGAGTCAGGGACAGGGGGCTACGAGCAGTACTTC.

This chain uses TRBV7-9 with TRBJ1-3, with 7 bases that match TRBD1. The CDR3 is 14 amino acids. Germline CDR1 and CDR2: SEHNR and FQNEAQ (reference sequence). J lost 4 bases, V lost 5 bases, and 5 bases had no gene match. CDR3 amino acids: CASSTRTGGNTIYF. The CDR3 DNA reads as TGTGCCAGCAGCACTAGGACAGGCGGAAACACCATATATTTT. Variable domain in full (rest from reference TRBV7-9 and TRBJ1-3): DTGVSQNPRHKITKRGQNVTFRCDPISEHNRLYWYRQTLGQGPEFLTYFQNEAQLEKSRLLSDRFSAERPKGSFSTLEIQRTEQGDSAMYLCASSTRTGGNTIYFGEGSWLTVV.

The chain employs TRBV7-9 and TRBJ2-7, with D perhaps matching TRBD1 (5 bases). The CDR3 is 12 amino acids. CDR1 is SEHNR and CDR2 is FQNEAQ in the germline V gene (reference sequence). Trimming shortened V by 2 bases and J by 3 bases, and 5 bases separated the two germline ends. The CDR3 protein is CASSLQGYEQYF. The CDR3 coding sequence is TGTGCCAGCAGCTTACAGGGCTACGAGCAGTACTTC.

This clone was observed a few times. The chain joins TRBV10-2 to TRBJ2-7; D not certain. The CDR3 is 13 residues long. V lost 3 bases and J 3 bases, leaving 9 bases between the germline ends. In germline, CDR1 is WSHSY, CDR2 SAAADI. The CDR3 protein is CASSEQPYYEQYF. DNA for the CDR3: TGCGCCAGCAGTGAACAGCCTTACTACGAGCAGTACTTC.

The chain couples TRBV5-4 to TRBJ2-7; the match to TRBD1 covers 7 bases. The CDR3 is made up of 12 amino acids. The V gene end was trimmed by 3 bases and the J gene end by 3 bases; junction bases not matched to a gene: 0. Germline V CDR1 and CDR2: SGHNT, YYREEE (reference sequence). The CDR3 bases are TGTGCCAGCAGCTGGGACAGCTACGAGCAGTACTTC. This encodes CASSWDSYEQYF.

V and J are TRBV29-1 and TRBJ2-2; 8 bases agree with TRBD2. Unmatched junction bases numbered 10, after V lost 0 bases and J lost 4 bases. There are 17 residues in the CDR3. Per the germline V gene, CDR1 is SQVTM and CDR2 is ANQGSEA. The CDR3 sequence: CSVEDPGLVFFTGELFF. The CDR3 coding sequence is TGCAGCGTTGAAGATCCGGGACTAGTATTCTTCACCGGGGAGCTGTTTTTT.

The gene calls are TRBV28 and TRBJ1-4; a possible D gene is TRBD1 (5 bases). Trimming removed 5 bases at V and 0 bases at J, with 10 bases between. There are 15 residues in the CDR3. Germline-derived CDR1 and CDR2 are MDHEN and SYDVKM. CDR3 protein: CASSHRTPTNEKLFF. The CDR3 coding sequence is TGTGCCAGCAGTCACCGGACACCAACTAATGAAAAACTGTTTTTT.

This clone was counted a few times. The chain carries TRBV19 and TRBJ1-1; possible D gene TRBD1, 5 bases. Trimming took off 7 bases at V and 8 bases at J, with 14 bases between the two ends. The germline V gene encodes CDR1 LNHDA and CDR2 SQIVND (reference sequence). The CDR3 sequence is 12 residues long. The CDR3 DNA follows: TGTGCCAGTACCATAGGGGTATTCGAAGCTTTCTTT. Its protein is CASTIGVFEAFF. Together with reference TRBV19 and TRBJ1-1, the CDR3 gives the full variable domain: DGGITQSPKYLFRKEGQNVTLSCEQNLNHDAMYWYRQDPGQGLRLIYYSQIVNDFQKGDIAEGYSVSREKKESFPLTVTSAQKNPTAFYLCASTIGVFEAFFGQGTRLTVV.

The chain is built from TRBV2 and TRBJ1-2, with D possibly matching TRBD1 (6 bases). Trimming shortened V by 3 bases and J by 4 bases, and 6 bases separated the two germline ends. The CDR3 sequence is 12 residues long. Looked up from germline, CDR1 is SNHLY and CDR2 is FYNNEI. The DNA of the CDR3 is TGTGCCAGCAGTGACAGGGGCTATGGCTACACCTTC. It translates to CASSDRGYGYTF.

This clone was observed a few times. The chain is built from TRBV10-2 and TRBJ1-1; D perhaps matches TRBD1 (6 bases). The V and J ends lost 3 bases and 4 bases respectively, with 12 bases between them. The germline gives CDR1 WSHSY, CDR2 SAAADI. The CDR3 is 14 amino acids. CDR3 in amino acids: CASSENRVATEAFF. The CDR3 bases are TGCGCCAGCAGTGAAAACAGGGTGGCCACTGAAGCTTTCTTT.

The chain combines TRBV11-2 with TRBJ2-7; the D is unclear. The germline CDR1 and CDR2 sequences are SGHAT and FQNNGV. The CDR3 covers 16 residues. V lost 5 bases to trimming and J lost 3 bases, with 20 bases between them. The CDR3 DNA sequence: TGTGCCAGCAGCCCCTCTGTGGGCAGGCTCTTCTACGAGCAGTACTTC. It specifies CASSPSVGRLFYEQYF.

This clone is a singleton in its sample. This rearrangement joins TRBV14 to TRBJ1-2, with no clear D. In germline, CDR1 is SGHDN, CDR2 FVKESK. Trimming shortened V by 2 bases and J by 6 bases, and 13 bases separated the two germline ends. The CDR3 consists of 14 residues. CDR3 in amino acids: CASSQLPGTHGYTF. DNA for the CDR3: TGTGCCAGCAGCCAACTCCCGGGAACCCATGGCTACACCTTC.

This clone was seen a handful of times. In the same sample, other DNA sequences code for this CDR3. The J gene is TRBJ2-1, the V gene TRBV15; TRBD2 aligns across 8 bases. The germline gives CDR1 LNHNV, CDR2 YYDKDF (reference sequence). This CDR3 comprises 13 residues. V dropped 8 bases and J dropped 4; count of bases not matched to a gene: 4. CDR3 DNA sequence: TGTGCCACCGAGAGCGGGAGATACAATGAGCAGTTCTTC. Its protein is CATESGRYNEQFF.

This rearrangement joins TRBV19 to TRBJ1-1, with a tentative D call TRBD1 (6 bases). CDR3 length: 12 residues. V lost 4 bases and J 13 bases, leaving 16 bases between the germline ends. Germline-derived CDR1 and CDR2 are LNHDA and SQIVND (reference sequence). DNA of the CDR3: TGTGCCAGTAGTACCGGACAGCCCAGGGATTTCTTT. Encoded protein: CASSTGQPRDFF.

The chain carries TRBV28 and TRBJ1-2; TRBD1 matches at 7 bases. The CDR3 covers 16 residues. Trimming cost V 2 bases and J 2 bases; bases outside gene matches: 8. Germline V gives CDR1 MDHEN, CDR2 SYDVKM. The CDR3 sequence is CASSLDPMGQNYGYTF. CDR3 in DNA: TGTGCCAGCAGTTTAGACCCCATGGGACAGAACTATGGCTACACCTTC.

The chain employs TRBV5-1 and TRBJ2-7; D might be TRBD1 (5 bases). V was trimmed by 0 bases and J by 5 bases, leaving 15 bases between them. This CDR3 has 15 residues. CDR1 and CDR2 (germline): SGHRS, YFSETQ. CDR3 loop: CASSLGRRDSHEQYF. In DNA, the CDR3 is TGCGCCAGCAGCTTGGGTCGCAGGGATTCTCACGAGCAGTACTTC.

This clone was observed a handful of times. The chain carries TRBV28 and TRBJ1-1; 8 bases align to TRBD1. With 6 bases clipped from V and 7 bases from J, the junction kept 4 bases outside the gene matches. The CDR3 has 12 amino acids. CDR1 MDHEN and CDR2 SYDVKM come from the germline V gene. CDR3 amino acids: CASSQGAGEAFF. The CDR3 DNA reads as TGTGCCAGCAGCCAGGGGGCGGGTGAAGCTTTCTTT.

J is TRBJ1-3 and V is TRBV5-1; D may be TRBD1 (6 bases). Deletions cut 4 bases from V and 5 bases from J, with 19 bases between. Germline V CDR1 and CDR2: SGHRS, YFSETQ. This CDR3 is built from 16 residues. The CDR3 here is CASSAGDTHSRNTIYF. The DNA for the CDR3 is TGCGCCAGCAGCGCCGGGGACACTCACTCACGAAACACCATATATTTT.

V and J are TRBV18 and TRBJ1-1, with D possibly matching TRBD1 (6 bases). The CDR3 covers 14 residues. Germline assignment: CDR1 KGHSH and CDR2 LQKENI. Trimming took 3 bases from V and 1 from J, leaving 9 bases between them. The CDR3 DNA sequence: TGTGCCAGCTCACCTCAGGGGACGAACACTGAAGCTTTCTTT. This sequence encodes CASSPQGTNTEAFF.

V and J are TRBV2 and TRBJ2-4; D remains unclear. This CDR3 has 15 residues. The V and J ends lost 3 bases and 0 bases respectively, with 9 bases between them. From germline, CDR1 is SNHLY and CDR2 FYNNEI. CDR3 nucleotide sequence: TGTGCCAGCAGTGACTTGTTCCTAGCCAAAAACATTCAGTACTTC. Translating it yields CASSDLFLAKNIQYF.

The V and J genes are TRBV7-2 and TRBJ2-3, with 8 bases fitting TRBD2. The CDR3 spans 15 residues. The V and J ends lost 4 bases and 6 bases, in that order; junction bases with no gene match: 9. The V gene's germline CDR1 is SGHTA and CDR2 FQGNSA. Written as DNA, the CDR3 is TGTGCCAGCAGCTCGCTAGCGGGCCCCGCGGATACGCAGTATTTT. It codes for CASSSLAGPADTQYF.